The 30 T cell receptor beta chains in this list originate from one sample, sequenced in a study of cytomegalovirus exposure and HLA in healthy donors (dated 2017 in TCRdb). The receptor library was made with the immunoSEQ multiplex PCR assay. The multiplex PCR relied on a mix of 60 forward primers for TCR Vbeta segments and 13 reverse primers for TCR Jbeta segments. TCRdb limited this immuneACCESS table to in-frame rearrangements with V and J called. A share of clones is missing; checked studies link under half to unresolved V genes, and the rest is unexplained. The sample has roughly 190,000 clones on record, 65% to 80% of them singletons. Clones ranked in the top ten supply about 5% of the sample. Sequenced: PBMCs. These receptors all stem from a young man in good health and CMV-seropositive.

With respect to this clone: A junction boundary mismatches the germline segment, possibly from a read error. Other DNA sequences in this sample translate to the same CDR3. This CDR3 is CASSRQGASGANVLTF. CDR3 nucleotides: TGTGCCAGCAGCCGACAGGGCGCCTCTGGGGCCAACGTCCTGACCTTC. This sequence joins TRBV27 and TRBJ2-6; 7 bases agree with TRBD1. Germline-derived CDR1 and CDR2 are MNHEY and SMNVEV (reference sequence). The CDR3 is made up of 16 amino acids.

The chain carries TRBV5-4 and TRBJ1-2; tentatively, D is TRBD1 (5 bases). CDR1 is SGHNT, CDR2 YYREEE, per germline (reference sequence). The CDR3 extends over 13 amino acids. Trimming took off 2 bases at V and 4 bases at J, with 9 bases between the two ends. CDR3 DNA sequence: TGTGCCAGCAGCTTCGACAGCCTCTATGGCTACACCTTC. This gives the protein CASSFDSLYGYTF.

This clone came up a few times. The chain is built from TRBV19 and TRBJ2-7; the D call may be TRBD1 or TRBD2 (5 bases each). V lost 5 bases to trimming and J lost 6 bases, with 17 bases between them. Per germline, CDR1 LNHDA and CDR2 SQIVND (reference sequence). There are 14 residues in the CDR3. This CDR3 is CASSVGVRGGEQYF. CDR3 bases: TGTGCCAGTAGTGTAGGGGTCCGGGGTGGCGAGCAGTACTTC.

The J gene is TRBJ1-4, the V gene TRBV27, with D tentatively TRBD1 (6 bases). CDR3 length: 15 amino acids. The V end lost 5 bases, the J end lost 7 bases, and 17 bases lay between the germline ends. Germline CDR1 and CDR2: MNHEY and SMNVEV (reference sequence). DNA for the CDR3: TGTGCCAGCAGTCCGAACAGGGTAGTGGGTGAAAAACTGTTTTTT. Its protein is CASSPNRVVGEKLFF.

The rearrangement links TRBV15 to TRBJ2-5, with TRBD2 identical over 10 bases. With the DNA end fitting TRBJ2-7 better, the J assignment may be wrong. The CDR3 has 16 amino acids. CDR1 LNHNV and CDR2 YYDKDF come from the germline V gene (reference sequence). Written as DNA, the CDR3 is TGTGCCACCAGCAGAGTCGGGGGCCTAGCGGGAGTCGAGCAGTACTTC. Its protein is CATSRVGGLAGVEQYF.

This clone was seen only a few times. The chain employs TRBV4-3 and TRBJ2-2; D may be TRBD2 (6 bases). Between the trimmed V and J ends, which lost 8 bases and 3 bases, there was a span of 16 bases. Germline-derived CDR1 and CDR2 are LGHNA and YSLEER. This CDR3 is built from 15 residues. This chain's CDR3 is CASRPGGSDTGELFF. The CDR3 coding sequence is TGCGCCAGCCGACCAGGAGGGTCGGACACCGGGGAGCTGTTTTTT.

The chain joins TRBV28 to TRBJ2-3; 9 bases are a match to TRBD2. CDR3 length: 15 residues. Germline trimming cut 5 bases from V and 1 base from J; bases unmatched to any gene: 4. Germline CDR1 is MDHEN and CDR2 is SYDVKM. CDR3 loop: CASSASGIGTDTQYF. The CDR3 DNA reads as TGTGCCAGCAGTGCTAGCGGGATCGGCACAGATACGCAGTATTTT. The full variable domain, completed using reference TRBV28 and TRBJ2-3, is DVKVTQSSRYLVKRTGEKVFLECVQDMDHENMFWYRQDPGLGLRLIYFSYDVKMKEKGDIPEGYSVSREKKERFSLILESASTNQTSMYLCASSASGIGTDTQYFGPGTRLTVL.

Comments on this clone: One end of the junction varies from germline; a read error may be responsible. The J gene is TRBJ2-5, the V gene TRBV5-1; 8 bases map to TRBD1. The CDR3 contains 16 residues. Per the germline V gene, CDR1 is SGHRS and CDR2 is YFSETQ. CDR3 protein: CVSSAGDRGELETQYF. DNA for the CDR3: TGCGTCAGCAGCGCCGGAGACAGGGGAGAGTTGGAGACCCAGTACTTC.

The chain carries TRBV5-3 and TRBJ1-5; D remains ambiguous. TRBV5-3 is classed as an ORF, of uncertain function. This CDR3 comprises 17 residues. V dropped 3 bases and J dropped 0 bases, with 16 bases sitting between them. The CDR3 loop is CARSWPGGRYSNQPQHF. CDR3 DNA sequence: TGTGCCAGAAGCTGGCCCGGTGGGAGGTATAGCAATCAGCCCCAGCATTTT.

The chain combines TRBV4-1 with TRBJ1-6; D uncertain. Germline CDR1 and CDR2: MGHRA and YSYEKL. V lost 4 bases to trimming and J lost 3 bases, with 13 bases between them. The length of the CDR3 is 16 residues. CDR3 nucleotides: TGCGCCAGCAGCCCCCAGGCCCTCAGCTATAATTCACCCCTCCACTTT. Its protein product is CASSPQALSYNSPLHF.

Written as DNA, the CDR3 is TGTGCCAGCAGTGAACAGGGGGCGGGAGAGACCCAGTACTTC. This sequence encodes CASSEQGAGETQYF. This rearrangement joins TRBV6-1 to TRBJ2-5, with 8 bases fitting TRBD1. Germline loops: CDR1 MNHNS, CDR2 SASEGT. This CDR3 has 14 amino acids. V trimming: 2 bases; J trimming: 4 bases; junction bases outside the gene matches: 3.

This clone was found a few times. This chain joins TRBV28 and TRBJ2-3, with 9 nucleotides matching TRBD2. With V trimmed by 6 bases and J by 2 bases, 6 bases remained unmatched. Germline CDR1 reads MDHEN; CDR2 reads SYDVKM. The CDR3 is made up of 15 amino acids. The CDR3 coding sequence is TGTGCCAGCAGGGGGACTAGCCAACCCACAGATACGCAGTATTTT. Translating it yields CASRGTSQPTDTQYF.

V is TRBV7-2 and J is TRBJ1-2; 10 bases agree with TRBD1. The germline CDR1 and CDR2 sequences are SGHTA and FQGNSA. V was clipped by 4 bases and J by 2 bases; unmatched bases: 4. The CDR3 extends over 15 amino acids. CDR3 nucleotide sequence: TGTGCCAGCAGCTGGGACAGGGGTAACAACTATGGCTACACCTTC. This translates into CASSWDRGNNYGYTF.

The CDR3 loop reads CASSPNRRTDTQYF. Here the CDR3 DNA reads TGCGCCAGCAGCCCCAACAGACGCACAGATACGCAGTATTTT. V gene TRBV5-1 combines with J gene TRBJ2-3; D is undetermined. The length of the CDR3 is 14 residues. The germline gives CDR1 SGHRS, CDR2 YFSETQ. V was trimmed by 4 bases and J by 1 base, leaving 10 bases between them.

This clone was picked up one time. The V call is TRBV29-1, the J call TRBJ2-5; possibly TRBD1 for D (6 bases). The CDR3 has 12 residues. Trimming took off 6 bases at V and 1 base at J, with 9 bases between the two ends. CDR1 and CDR2 (germline): SQVTM, ANQGSEA. The CDR3 bases are TGCAGCGTCGAGGACAGCCAAGAGACCCAGTACTTC. Protein product: CSVEDSQETQYF.

V and J are TRBV27 and TRBJ2-3; D is perhaps TRBD1 (5 bases). V dropped 5 bases and J dropped 2 bases, with 11 bases sitting between them. The germline V gene encodes CDR1 MNHEY and CDR2 SMNVEV (reference sequence). This CDR3 has 14 residues. CDR3 in DNA: TGTGCCAGCAGTATTGGACATGCCACAGATACGCAGTATTTT. This gives the protein CASSIGHATDTQYF.

There are a few counts of this clone. The J gene is TRBJ2-1, the V gene TRBV5-8; D not resolved. The CDR3 is 11 amino acids. V lost 4 bases to trimming and J lost 6 bases, with 5 bases between them. CDR1 and CDR2 from the germline V gene are SGHTS and YDEGEE. DNA of the CDR3: TGTGCCAGCAGCCCTCTCAATGAGCAGTTCTTC. This gives the protein CASSPLNEQFF.

V usage is TRBV27 and J usage is TRBJ2-7; 10 bases align to TRBD1. V shed 6 bases and J 3 bases; nucleotides not matched to a gene: 5. Germline V gene data show CDR1 as MNHEY and CDR2 as SMNVEV (reference sequence). The CDR3 sequence is 14 residues long. The CDR3 sequence: CASSRTGGFYEQYF. Here the CDR3 DNA reads TGTGCCAGCAGCCGGACAGGGGGATTCTACGAGCAGTACTTC.

The rearrangement uses TRBV11-3 and TRBJ1-5; 8 bases fit TRBD1. Germline CDR1 is SGHNT and CDR2 is YENEEA. Trimming cost V 3 bases and J 0 bases; bases outside gene matches: 7. This CDR3 has 17 residues. CDR3 amino acids: CASSFPAGQVSNQPQHF. The DNA for the CDR3 is TGTGCCAGCAGCTTCCCGGCGGGACAGGTTAGCAATCAGCCCCAGCATTTT.

This chain connects TRBV29-1 to TRBJ2-5; D is perhaps TRBD2 (5 bases). V was pared by 7 bases and J by 9 bases, with 24 bases between. The length of the CDR3 is 14 residues. Germline CDR1 SQVTM, CDR2 ANQGSEA. Here the CDR3 DNA reads TGCAGCGCCGCTAGAGGACTGGCGGATGGGGCCCAGTACTTC. Encoded protein: CSAARGLADGAQYF.

The chain combines TRBV5-1 with TRBJ2-2, with 10 bases aligning to TRBD2. V lost 4 bases to trimming and J lost 3 bases; unmatched junction nucleotides: 3. Germline V gene sequence: CDR1 SGHRS, CDR2 YFSETQ. CDR3 length: 15 residues. CDR3 DNA sequence: TGCGCCAGCAGCCCCCTAGCGGGAGACACCGGGGAGCTGTTTTTT. Its protein is CASSPLAGDTGELFF.

The J gene is TRBJ1-3, the V gene TRBV6-5, with 7 bases identical to TRBD1. The germline gives CDR1 MNHEY, CDR2 SVGAGI. The ends lost 3 bases at V and 0 bases at J; junction bases unmatched: 5. The CDR3 is 16 residues long. CDR3 coding DNA: TGTGCCAGCAGTTATAAGGGGGCAATCTCTGGAAACACCATATATTTT. Translating gives CASSYKGAISGNTIYF.

Points on this clone: This sample also contains other DNA sequences that code for the same CDR3. This chain joins TRBV28 and TRBJ2-1; possible D gene TRBD2, 6 bases. Trimming took 2 bases from V and 7 from J, leaving 6 bases between them. Germline assignment: CDR1 MDHEN and CDR2 SYDVKM. The CDR3 spans 12 residues. CDR3 DNA sequence: TGTGCCAGCAGTTTAGGGGGGAATGAGCAGTTCTTC. Encoded protein: CASSLGGNEQFF.

This clone was seen just once. This sequence joins TRBV5-1 and TRBJ1-1, with D uncertain. The CDR3 consists of 13 residues. CDR1 and CDR2 from the germline V gene are SGHRS and YFSETQ. V lost 1 base and J lost 4, with 8 bases in between. In DNA, the CDR3 is TGCGCCAGCAGCTTGATGGCCGTCACTGAAGCTTTCTTT. The encoded protein is CASSLMAVTEAFF.

V usage is TRBV6-5 and J usage is TRBJ2-7; TRBD2 matches at 12 bases. The CDR3 has 14 amino acids. Trimming cost V 7 bases and J 4 bases; bases outside gene matches: 5. The germline gives CDR1 MNHEY, CDR2 SVGAGI. CDR3 amino acids: CASTLTSGGYEQYF. CDR3 sequence (DNA): TGTGCCAGCACCCTGACTAGCGGGGGTTACGAGCAGTACTTC.

CDR3 protein: CASRAGDYSNQPQHF. DNA for the CDR3: TGTGCCAGCAGGGCAGGGGATTATAGCAATCAGCCCCAGCATTTT. The V call is TRBV2, the J call TRBJ1-5; tentative D call: TRBD1 (6 bases). V lost 6 bases and J lost 0, with 12 bases in between. The CDR3 extends over 15 amino acids. CDR1 is SNHLY and CDR2 is FYNNEI in the germline V gene.

V and J are TRBV7-3 and TRBJ2-7, with D possibly being TRBD1 (5 bases). The V gene lost 2 bases and the J gene lost 7 bases, with 12 bases spanning the gap. The CDR3 loop spans 13 amino acids. CDR1 and CDR2 from the germline V gene are SGHTA and FQGTGA. The DNA for the CDR3 is TGTGCCAGCAGCTTATTTAGTAGGGGAGAGCAGTACTTC. It translates to CASSLFSRGEQYF. Based on the CDR3 plus reference TRBV7-3 and TRBJ2-7, the full variable domain is GAGVSQTPSNKVTEKGKYVELRCDPISGHTALYWYRQSLGQGPEFLIYFQGTGAADDSGLPNDRFFAVRPEGSVSTLKIQRTERGDSAVYLCASSLFSRGEQYFGPGTRLTVT.

The V and J genes are TRBV7-3 and TRBJ2-2; 7 bases map to TRBD1. CDR1 and CDR2 (germline): SGHTA, FQGTGA. Trimming at V came to 3 bases and at J to 0 bases, leaving 4 bases not matched to a gene. The CDR3 runs to 16 residues. CDR3 DNA: TGTGCCAGCAGCTTCACCGGGACAGCGAACACCGGGGAGCTGTTTTTT. It is translated as CASSFTGTANTGELFF.

The CDR3 sequence is CASSSQGSYSNQPQHF. CDR3 nucleotide sequence: TGTGCCAGTAGCAGCCAGGGATCCTATAGCAATCAGCCCCAGCATTTT. The chain links TRBV19 to TRBJ1-5, with a possible D match to TRBD1 (5 bases). CDR1 and CDR2 from the germline V gene are LNHDA and SQIVND (reference sequence). The CDR3 is 16 amino acids. Trimming left V 6 bases short and J 0 bases short, with 15 bases between. Using reference TRBV19 and TRBJ1-5 for the parts outside the CDR3, the full variable domain is DGGITQSPKYLFRKEGQNVTLSCEQNLNHDAMYWYRQDPGQGLRLIYYSQIVNDFQKGDIAEGYSVSREKKESFPLTVTSAQKNPTAFYLCASSSQGSYSNQPQHFGDGTRLSIL.

The rearrangement joins TRBV6-1 to TRBJ1-2; D unclear. This CDR3 has 14 residues. Germline loops: CDR1 MNHNS, CDR2 SASEGT. Trimming removed 5 bases at V and 3 bases at J, with 13 bases between. The CDR3 coding sequence is TGTGCCAGCAGTTTGACCTGGAGGGACTATGGCTACACCTTC. Translating it yields CASSLTWRDYGYTF.